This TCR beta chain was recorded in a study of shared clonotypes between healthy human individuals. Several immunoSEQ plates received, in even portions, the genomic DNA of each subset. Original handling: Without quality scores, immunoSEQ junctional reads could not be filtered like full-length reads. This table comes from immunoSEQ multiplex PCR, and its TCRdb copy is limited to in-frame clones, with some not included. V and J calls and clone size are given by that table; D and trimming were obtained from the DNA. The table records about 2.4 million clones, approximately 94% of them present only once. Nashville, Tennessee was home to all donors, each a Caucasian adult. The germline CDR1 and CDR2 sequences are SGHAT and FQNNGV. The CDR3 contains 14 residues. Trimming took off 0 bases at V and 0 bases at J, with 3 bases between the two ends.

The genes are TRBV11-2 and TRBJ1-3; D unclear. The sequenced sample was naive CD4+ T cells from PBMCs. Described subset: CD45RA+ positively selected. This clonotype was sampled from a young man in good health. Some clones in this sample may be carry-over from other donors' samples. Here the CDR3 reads CASSLDSSGNTIYF. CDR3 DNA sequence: TGTGCCAGCAGCTTAGATAGCTCTGGAAACACCATATATTTT.